This record covers a single T cell receptor beta chain. The antigen it binds to is not known. There are no base qualities to consult, and no much larger clone falls within one base. This sample's time point label indicates: week 47, end of study. A 20-mer mutant IDH1 peptide at 300 micrograms in Montanide made up each vaccine dose, which was injected subcutaneously together with topical imiquimod. Across visits V03 through V10, patients got a total of eight vaccinations, given in weeks 1, 3, 5, 7, 11, 15, 19 and 23. All donors had newly diagnosed IDH1-mutant astrocytomas of WHO grade 3 or 4 that showed loss of nuclear ATRX. The samples were drawn from NOA16, a multicentre, single-arm, open-label phase I trial in Germany that tested a mutant IDH1 peptide vaccine in humans for the first time. Genomic DNA for TCRB sequencing was isolated from EDTA blood with the DNeasy Blood and Tissue Kit. The data were taken from a study of a mutant IDH1 vaccine in newly diagnosed glioma (dated by TCRdb to the early 2020s). About the study as a whole: In the chemotherapy-containing groups, vaccination started alongside temozolomide cycles, whereas in patients who had radiotherapy alone it started 4-6 weeks after radiotherapy. Peripheral blood was drawn at six visits: V03 (baseline), V05, V07, V10, V12 and V13. Before enrollment, most patients had been given radiochemotherapy with temozolomide as standard therapy, while the rest had received either radiotherapy alone or temozolomide alone. Longitudinal TCRB deep sequencing was done for 25 treated patients, wherever samples were available for exploratory analyses. Of the approximately 34 patients who were treated, about 62% were male and around 40% were female, and the mean age was roughly 40 years. Visit V12 was the week-35 safety follow-up and visit V13 was the week-47 end of study.

On the study overall, not on this receptor specifically: According to the authors, sample limitations meant that analyses of patient blood samples could not be reproduced. PBMC samples for TCRB deep sequencing were selected based on availability. No apparent relationship was observed between pseudoprogression and alterations in the top peripheral T cell clonotypes detected by TCRB sequencing. Across multiple MHC alleles, vaccine-induced immune responses were seen in 93.3% of patients.

Library creation used the immunoSEQ multiplex PCR assay. Following the manufacturer's protocol, the hsTCRB Kit was used to amplify rearranged TCR beta chain sequences. Sequencing of TCRB libraries was carried out on an Illumina MiSeq. Per the source publication's procedure: Demultiplexing, trimming and gene mapping were performed with the kit vendor's proprietary platform. TCRdb re-hosts the immuneACCESS table, in-frame sequences only. Its copies lack some clones; in the studies checked, an unresolved V gene accounts for under half of them, and the cause for the rest is not known. V and J calls and clone size are as listed in that table; D and trimming were resolved from the DNA. In all, the sample holds tens of thousands of clones, and almost 65% of those were seen once. The ten largest clones capture about 4.8% of the sample. This TCR came from a man aged 35-49 years with glioma. Some clones in this sample may be carry-over from other donors' samples. The source was peripheral blood mononuclear cells (PBMCs), collected from a glioma patient whose treatment included an IDH1 peptide vaccine.

The CDR3 reads as follows: CASSQELAGSGGNTGELFF. Read as DNA, the sequence is TGCGCCAGCAGCCAAGAACTGGCAGGGAGCGGGGGGAACACCGGGGAGCTGTTTTTT. The V gene is TRBV4-1 and the J gene is TRBJ2-2; 8 junctional bases match TRBD2. CDR1 is given as MGHRA and CDR2 as YSYEKL, both from the germline V gene. V and J are trimmed by 0 bases and 1 base, and the gene matches miss 10 bases of the junction. There are 19 amino acids in the CDR3, from cysteine to phenylalanine inclusive. CDR3 DNA is the only sequence kept; it has 57 bases, read in frame from the first base.